These 29 T cell receptor beta chains came from one sample sequenced in a study of early T cells in non-severe SARS-CoV-2 infection. TCRdb itself ran the 5' RACE reads through MiXCR, one entry per CDR3 protein. Of nearly 30,000 distinct CDR3 sequences in the sample, 5.7% were seen once. What was sequenced was whole blood. The receptors shown here come from an adult who was a healthcare worker with PCR-confirmed SARS-CoV-2 infection or an uninfected control (not recorded which).

Comments on this clonotype: A much larger clonotype is one base distant, so this may be a read error. The rearrangement joins TRBV4-2 to TRBJ2-7; D is perhaps TRBD1 or TRBD2 (6 bases each). The CDR3 length is 15 residues. The germline gives CDR1 LGHNA, CDR2 YNFKEQ. The CDR3 is CASNQVKEGAYEQYF. CDR3 nucleotides: TGTGCCAGCAACCAAGTTAAGGAGGGGGCCTACGAGCAGTACTTC.

The chain employs TRBV6-2 or TRBV6-3 and TRBJ1-1; D call uncertain. Between the trimmed V and J ends, which lost 6 bases and 4 bases, there was a span of 15 bases. Germline assignment: CDR1 MNHEY and CDR2 SVGEGT. This CDR3 is built from 14 residues. The CDR3 spells CASSRPAAATEAFF. CDR3 DNA sequence: TGTGCCAGCAGCAGACCCGCAGCGGCCACTGAAGCTTTCTTT.

This clonotype was observed many times. The V call is TRBV4-2, the J call TRBJ2-7, with a weak D call TRBD2 (7 bases). The V and J ends lost 4 bases and 2 bases respectively, with 18 bases between them. In germline, CDR1 is LGHNA, CDR2 YNFKEQ. CDR3 size: 16 residues. The CDR3 DNA reads as TGTGCCAGCAGCCCGGGGGGCGCACCCACTACCTACGAGCAGTACTTC. Translating it yields CASSPGGAPTTYEQYF.

This clonotype has a count of ten or more. The chain has TRBV10-3 and TRBJ2-7; D is tentatively TRBD1 or TRBD2 (5 bases each). Looked up from germline, CDR1 is ENHRY and CDR2 is SYGVKD. The CDR3 covers 15 residues. V was clipped by 5 bases and J by 2 bases, with 16 bases between them. The CDR3 loop is CAISPSPGPAYEQYF. In DNA form, the CDR3 reads TGTGCCATCAGTCCAAGCCCGGGGCCTGCCTACGAGCAGTACTTC.

This clonotype was detected ten times or more. The genes are TRBV6-6 and TRBJ1-6; D gene unclear. V lost 5 bases, J lost 7 bases, and 9 bases lay in between. Germline values: CDR1 MNHNY, CDR2 SVGAGI (reference sequence). The CDR3 consists of 13 residues. CDR3 bases: TGTGCCAGCAGTAGCCCGGAAAATTCACCCCTCCACTTT. This codes for CASSSPENSPLHF.

In this sample, this clonotype turned up many times. No conserved phenylalanine or tryptophan ends this CDR3, so it is likely a read error. It is unclear where the CDR3 begins or ends on the DNA, so no DNA is shown, and the CDR3 is as TCRdb lists it. This sequence joins TRBV20-1 and TRBJ1-1; the table's D call TRBD1 went unverified against the DNA. With termini counted, the CDR3 has 9 amino acids. Germline V gives CDR1 DFQATT, CDR2 SNEGSKA (reference sequence). CDR3 loop: CSARPGTYS.

This clonotype was counted many times. V usage is TRBV27 and J usage is TRBJ2-7; D gene unclear. CDR1 MNHEY and CDR2 SMNVEV come from the germline V gene (reference sequence). V was clipped by 3 bases and J by 0 bases, with 9 bases between them. This CDR3 is 14 amino acids long. In DNA, the CDR3 is TGTGCCAGCAGTTTCGCAGGAAGCTCCTACGAGCAGTACTTC. Its translation: CASSFAGSSYEQYF.

This clonotype was seen more than once but under ten times. V usage is TRBV6-5 and J usage is TRBJ2-7, with D perhaps matching TRBD2 (5 bases). V dropped 1 base and J dropped 1 base, with 8 bases sitting between them. The CDR3 loop spans 14 amino acids. Germline CDR1 reads MNHEY; CDR2 reads SVGAGI. The CDR3 DNA reads as TGTGCCAGCAGTTACTTCCGGGGTTCCTACGAGCAGTACTTC. It encodes CASSYFRGSYEQYF.

There are many counts of this clonotype. The chain carries TRBV4-1 and TRBJ1-6; D ambiguous. CDR3 length equals 17 residues. V dropped 4 bases and J dropped 0 bases, with 13 bases sitting between them. CDR1 and CDR2 from the germline V gene are MGHRA and YSYEKL. CDR3 residues: CASSLEMPSSYNSPLHF. CDR3 in DNA: TGCGCCAGCAGCCTCGAAATGCCTAGCTCCTATAATTCACCCCTCCACTTT.

This clonotype was detected a few times. The V gene is TRBV5-1, the J gene TRBJ2-3; the D call may be TRBD1 or TRBD2 (5 bases each). CDR1 and CDR2 from the germline V gene are SGHRS and YFSETQ. Trimming cost V 0 bases and J 9 bases, with 14 bases left between them. The CDR3 spans 14 residues. CDR3 sequence (DNA): TGCGCCAGCAGCTTGGACGGGGCACAGATAACGCAGTATTTT. It yields the protein CASSLDGAQITQYF.

This clonotype was found many times. This chain connects TRBV7-9 to TRBJ2-5; possible D gene TRBD2, 6 bases. The CDR3 runs 14 residues. Germline lookup yields CDR1 SEHNR and CDR2 FQNEAQ (reference sequence). V lost 2 bases, J lost 2 bases, and 9 bases lay in between. Here the CDR3 DNA reads TGTGCCAGCAGCTTAATCGCGGGGCAAGAGACCCAGTACTTC. Its protein product is CASSLIAGQETQYF. The entire variable domain, with the rest obtained from reference TRBV7-9 and TRBJ2-5, is as follows: DTGVSQNPRHKITKRGQNVTFRCDPISEHNRLYWYRQTLGQGPEFLTYFQNEAQLEKSRLLSDRFSAERPKGSFSTLEIQRTEQGDSAMYLCASSLIAGQETQYFGPGTRLLVL.

This clonotype appeared many times. V usage is TRBV20-1 and J usage is TRBJ1-1; D might be TRBD1 (5 bases). The CDR3 length is 13 residues. CDR1 and CDR2 (germline): DFQATT, SNEGSKA (reference sequence). V lost 3 bases to trimming and J lost 8 bases, with 16 bases between them. CDR3 sequence: CSASRDGSKEAFF. The CDR3 DNA follows: TGCAGTGCTAGTAGGGACGGGTCGAAAGAAGCTTTCTTT.

This clonotype has a count of ten or more. A read error may account for a junction end that differs from germline. The chain uses TRBV7-2 and TRBJ2-5, with TRBD2 matching over 7 bases. There are 13 residues in the CDR3. Per germline, CDR1 SGHTA and CDR2 FQGNSA. The CDR3 loop reads CASRGGLGGSLDF. CDR3 nucleotides: TGTGCCAGCAGAGGTGGACTAGGCGGTTCTCTCGACTTC.

This clonotype was observed a handful of times. The rearrangement joins TRBV6-2 or TRBV6-3 to TRBJ2-7; 7 nucleotides line up with TRBD1. From germline, CDR1 is MNHEY and CDR2 SVGEGT. This CDR3 has 15 residues. After removal of 5 bases from V and 0 bases from J, the junction contained 7 bases not matched to a gene. CDR3 sequence: CASSRPGQSSYEQYF. The CDR3 DNA is TGTGCCAGCAGTCGTCCGGGACAGTCCTCCTACGAGCAGTACTTC.

This clonotype has a count of ten or more. This rearrangement joins TRBV5-1 to TRBJ1-2; TRBD1 might be the D (6 bases). The CDR3 consists of 14 residues. Trimming stripped 2 bases from V and 1 base from J, with 9 bases between. The V gene's germline CDR1 is SGHRS and CDR2 YFSETQ. CDR3 nucleotides: TGCGCCAGCAGCTTCAACAGGGATAACTATGGCTACACCTTC. Translating gives CASSFNRDNYGYTF. Combining the CDR3 with reference TRBV5-1 and TRBJ1-2 gives the whole variable domain KAGVTQTPRYLIKTRGQQVTLSCSPISGHRSVSWYQQTPGQGLQFLFEYFSETQRNKGNFPGRFSGRQFSNSRSEMNVSTLELGDSALYLCASSFNRDNYGYTFGSGTRLTVV.

This clonotype showed up many times. The chain joins TRBV20-1 to TRBJ2-7; D gene uncertain. This CDR3 is 11 amino acids long. With 3 bases removed from V and 1 base from J, the gap between germline ends came to 4 bases. Germline V lookup: CDR1 DFQATT, CDR2 SNEGSKA (reference sequence). The CDR3 DNA sequence: TGCAGTGCTAGCAGGTCCTACGAGCAGTACTTC. It encodes CSASRSYEQYF.

This clonotype has at least ten counts. The chain joins TRBV7-2 to TRBJ1-2; 7 bases match TRBD1. CDR1 is SGHTA and CDR2 is FQGNSA in the germline V gene. The CDR3 totals 13 residues. V shed 5 bases, J shed 8 bases, and the junction held 8 bases outside the gene matches. The CDR3 loop reads CASSPATGAGYTF. DNA for the CDR3: TGTGCCAGCAGCCCGGCAACAGGGGCCGGCTACACCTTC.

The gene calls are TRBV20-1 and TRBJ2-6, with 7 bases lining up with TRBD1. Germline CDR1 reads DFQATT; CDR2 reads SNEGSKA (reference sequence). The CDR3 loop spans 15 amino acids. Unmatched junction bases numbered 5, after V lost 6 bases and J lost 0 bases. This chain's CDR3 is CSAAGTASGANVLTF. In nucleotides, the CDR3 is TGCAGTGCCGCCGGGACAGCCTCTGGGGCCAACGTCCTGACTTTC.

This clonotype was recorded at least ten times. CDR3 protein: CSASGTGSYEQYF. The CDR3 DNA reads TGCAGTGCTTCCGGGACAGGGTCCTACGAGCAGTACTTC. The rearrangement joins TRBV20-1 to TRBJ2-7; 9 bases match TRBD1. Germline CDR1 is DFQATT and CDR2 is SNEGSKA (reference sequence). The CDR3 has 13 residues. The V and J ends lost 5 bases and 1 base, in that order; junction bases with no gene match: 3.

This clonotype occurred many times. This sequence joins TRBV6-5 and TRBJ2-3; D is possibly TRBD2 (5 bases). Germline loops: CDR1 MNHEY, CDR2 SVGAGI. Trimming took 2 bases from V and 0 from J, leaving 9 bases between them. The CDR3 runs to 15 residues. The chain's CDR3 is CASSYVEGSTDTQYF. The CDR3 DNA follows: TGTGCCAGCAGTTACGTCGAGGGTAGCACAGATACGCAGTATTTT.

To note about this clonotype: A much bigger clone sits one base away, suggesting this may be a read error. This chain joins TRBV4-3 and TRBJ1-3; no definite D call. Germline loops: CDR1 LGHNA, CDR2 YSLEER. This CDR3 contains 17 residues. CDR3 loop: CASSQVWQDISGSTIYF. CDR3 DNA: TGCGCCAGCAGCCAAGTGTGGCAGGATATCTCTGGAAGCACCATATATTTT.

This clonotype was counted only a few times. V and J are TRBV30 and TRBJ2-7, with D possibly being TRBD2 (5 bases). The CDR3 is made up of 12 amino acids. Germline V lookup: CDR1 GTSNPN, CDR2 SVGIG (reference sequence). CDR3 protein: CAGETVLYEQYF. In nucleotides, the CDR3 is TGTGCTGGGGAGACGGTTCTCTACGAGCAGTACTTC.

Ten or more counts support this clonotype. The chain joins TRBV4-2 to TRBJ1-5; TRBD1 matches at 9 bases. This CDR3 is built from 17 residues. Germline CDR1 and CDR2: LGHNA and YNFKEQ. The V segment lost 0 bases and the J segment 4 bases; nucleotides outside the gene matches: 7. CDR3 DNA sequence: TGTGCCAGCAGCCAAGAGGGTGGACAGGGGATTAATCAGCCCCAGCATTTT. Its protein is CASSQEGGQGINQPQHF.

This chain connects TRBV25-1 to TRBJ2-3; D perhaps matches TRBD2 (5 bases). CDR3 size: 14 residues. V dropped 2 bases and J dropped 0 bases, with 6 bases sitting between them. CDR1 is MGHDK and CDR2 is SYGVNS in the germline V gene. The CDR3 DNA sequence: TGTGCCAGCAGTGAAGCGGGTAGCACAGATACGCAGTATTTT. Translated, it gives CASSEAGSTDTQYF.

This clonotype was counted at least ten times. The chain has TRBV7-8 and TRBJ2-3; D is unresolved. The CDR3 length is 15 residues. V was trimmed by 3 bases and J by 3 bases, leaving 13 bases between them. The germline gives CDR1 SGHVS, CDR2 FQNEAQ. The CDR3 is CASSLRPSETDTQYF. CDR3 nucleotide sequence: TGTGCCAGCAGCTTGCGGCCCTCGGAAACAGATACGCAGTATTTT.

This clonotype was recorded at least ten times. The chain is built from TRBV13 and TRBJ2-1, with a weak D call TRBD2 (7 bases). Germline V gene data show CDR1 as PRHDT and CDR2 as FYEKMQ (reference sequence). This CDR3 is built from 15 residues. V lost 2 bases and J lost 8, with 16 bases in between. CDR3 residues: CASSLSGGDLDEQFF. For the CDR3, the DNA is TGTGCCAGCAGCTTATCGGGGGGCGATCTGGATGAGCAGTTCTTC.

The chain has TRBV20-1 and TRBJ1-5; D possibly corresponds to TRBD1 (6 bases). Germline loops: CDR1 DFQATT, CDR2 SNEGSKA (reference sequence). The CDR3 has 14 amino acids. Trimming took 3 bases from V and 7 from J, leaving 16 bases between them. CDR3 protein: CSARYREVGQPQHF. As DNA, the CDR3 is TGCAGTGCTAGGTACAGGGAGGTCGGCCAGCCCCAGCATTTT.

The chain couples TRBV6-2 or TRBV6-3 to TRBJ2-7; D gene ambiguous. The CDR3 is 12 residues long. Germline CDR1 is MNHEY and CDR2 is SVGEGT. V lost 7 bases, J lost 7 bases, and 14 bases lay in between. The CDR3 sequence: CASTDPPWEQYF. In nucleotides, the CDR3 is TGTGCCAGCACCGACCCCCCATGGGAGCAGTACTTC.

There are many counts of this clonotype. CDR3 coding DNA: TGTGCCAGCAGCAAGGGACGCTTATTCACCGGGGAGCTGTTTTTT. This translates into CASSKGRLFTGELFF. This sequence joins TRBV6-5 and TRBJ2-2; D tentatively reads TRBD1 or TRBD2 (5 bases each). V was trimmed by 6 bases and J by 4 bases, leaving 15 bases between them. Germline CDR1 and CDR2: MNHEY and SVGAGI. This CDR3 has 15 residues.